This TCR beta chain was recovered during a study of identical twins. CDR3 length: 16 amino acids. V shed 3 bases, J shed 6 bases, and the junction held 13 bases outside the gene matches. Germline loops: CDR1 DFQATT, CDR2 SNEGSKA (reference sequence). In TCRdb, the 5' RACE reads were re-called with MiXCR into one record per CDR3 protein. The sample contains 520,000 or so distinct CDR3 sequences, around 20% of which appear only once. Broader study findings: Model-predicted out-of-frame TCR alpha sharing fell below observed values in monozygotic twins. Abundant beta clonotypes from cord blood had fewer insertions, unlike memory repertoires, which showed none.

A note on this clonotype: Its antigen remains unknown.

The same specimen was also included in a second study, on T cells expressing NK-cell markers. That source notes: Investigators obtained TCR beta repertoires from sorted CD3+CD56+NKG2C+, CD3+CD56+NKG2C- and CD3+CD56-NKG2C+ T cells.

V gene TRBV20-1 combines with J gene TRBJ1-2; 10 bases agree with TRBD1. The source of this sequence is a woman younger than 35 in good health. The specimen sequenced was CD4+ T cells sorted from blood. As DNA, the CDR3 is TGCAGTGCTAGTGGATACCGGGACAGGGGAAAAAATGGCTACACCTTC. Its protein is CSASGYRDRGKNGYTF.